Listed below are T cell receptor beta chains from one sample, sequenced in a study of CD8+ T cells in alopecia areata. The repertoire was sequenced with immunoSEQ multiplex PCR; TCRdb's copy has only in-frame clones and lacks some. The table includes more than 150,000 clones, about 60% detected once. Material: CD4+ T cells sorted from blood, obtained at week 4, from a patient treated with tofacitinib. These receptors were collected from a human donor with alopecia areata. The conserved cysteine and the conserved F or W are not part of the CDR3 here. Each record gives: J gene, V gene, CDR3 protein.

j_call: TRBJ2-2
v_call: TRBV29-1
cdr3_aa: SVTRQGSNTGELF

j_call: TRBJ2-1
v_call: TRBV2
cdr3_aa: ASSDYSGGANEQF

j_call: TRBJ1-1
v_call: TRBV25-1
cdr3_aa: ASSELGNTEAF

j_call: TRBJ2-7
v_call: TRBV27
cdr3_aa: ASSPMGLAYEQY

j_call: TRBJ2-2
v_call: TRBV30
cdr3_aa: AWSVNRRAGELF

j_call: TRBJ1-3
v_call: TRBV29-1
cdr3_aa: SGNSGNTIY

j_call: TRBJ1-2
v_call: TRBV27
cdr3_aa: ASRQQGTNYGYT

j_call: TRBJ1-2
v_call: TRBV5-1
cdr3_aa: ASSFPAAQGVDGYT

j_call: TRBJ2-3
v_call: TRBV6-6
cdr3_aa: ASSPGLYTDTQY

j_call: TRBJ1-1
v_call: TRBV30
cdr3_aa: AWSVPGASEAF

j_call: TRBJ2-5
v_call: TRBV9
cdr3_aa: ASSVAYQETQY

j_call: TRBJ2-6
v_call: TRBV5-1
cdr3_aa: ASSRLQGGAGANVLT

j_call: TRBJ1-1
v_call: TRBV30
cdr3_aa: AWQTLTEAF

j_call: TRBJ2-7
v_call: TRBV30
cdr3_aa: AWSVRGLPNEQY

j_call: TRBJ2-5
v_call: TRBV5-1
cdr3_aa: ASSGVGSGETQY

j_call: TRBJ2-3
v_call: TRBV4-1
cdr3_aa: ASRLAGGPDTQY

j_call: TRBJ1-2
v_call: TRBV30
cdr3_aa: AWEPIRGYT

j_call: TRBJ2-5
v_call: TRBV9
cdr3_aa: ASSVAPDRTETQY

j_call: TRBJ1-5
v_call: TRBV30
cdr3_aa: ACNTGVGPQH

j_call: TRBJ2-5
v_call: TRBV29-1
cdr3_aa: SVHAGTRKETQY

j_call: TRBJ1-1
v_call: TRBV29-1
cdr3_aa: SVERETTNTEAF

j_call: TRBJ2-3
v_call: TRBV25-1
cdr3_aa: ASSEGLAESTDTQY

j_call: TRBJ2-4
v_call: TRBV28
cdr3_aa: ASSPTSPKKNIQY

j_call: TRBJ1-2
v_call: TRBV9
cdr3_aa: ASSRRGSYGYT

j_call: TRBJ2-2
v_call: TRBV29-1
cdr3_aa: SVESYTGELF